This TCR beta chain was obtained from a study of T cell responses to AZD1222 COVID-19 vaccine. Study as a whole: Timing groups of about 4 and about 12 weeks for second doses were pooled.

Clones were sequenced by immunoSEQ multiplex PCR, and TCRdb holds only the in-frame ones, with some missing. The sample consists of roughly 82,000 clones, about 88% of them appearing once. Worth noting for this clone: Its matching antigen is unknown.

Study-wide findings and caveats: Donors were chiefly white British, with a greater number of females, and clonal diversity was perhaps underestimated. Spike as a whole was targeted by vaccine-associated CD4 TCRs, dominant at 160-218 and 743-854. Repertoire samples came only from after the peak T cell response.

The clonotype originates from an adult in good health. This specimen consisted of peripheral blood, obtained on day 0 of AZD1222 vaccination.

CDR3 DNA: TGTGCCAGCAGCCGAGGACAGGGGGCGTCCGGGGAGCTGTTTTTT. It is translated as CASSRGQGASGELFF. V is TRBV3-1 (or the pseudogene TRBV3-2) and J is TRBJ2-2; 11 bases map to TRBD1. CDR1 is LGHDT, CDR2 YNNKEL, per germline (reference sequence). The V gene end was trimmed by 4 bases and the J gene end by 6 bases; junction bases not matched to a gene: 4. CDR3 size: 15 residues.